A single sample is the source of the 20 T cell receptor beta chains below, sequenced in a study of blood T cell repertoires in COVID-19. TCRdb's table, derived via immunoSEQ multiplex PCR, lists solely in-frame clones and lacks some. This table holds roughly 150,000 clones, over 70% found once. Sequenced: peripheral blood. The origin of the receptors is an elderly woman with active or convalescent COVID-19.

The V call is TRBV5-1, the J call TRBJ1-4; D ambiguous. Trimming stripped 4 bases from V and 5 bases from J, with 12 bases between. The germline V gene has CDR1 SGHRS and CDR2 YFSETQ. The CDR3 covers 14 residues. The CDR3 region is CASSLAGWNEKLFF. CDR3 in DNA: TGCGCCAGCAGCCTAGCTGGATGGAATGAAAAACTGTTTTTT.

CDR3 loop: CASQSVAGNGNTIYF. The CDR3 bases are TGTGCCAGCCAGTCGGTGGCGGGTAATGGAAACACCATATATTTT. The chain couples TRBV19 to TRBJ1-3; no reliable D call. The ends were cut back, 9 bases at V and 3 bases at J, with 18 bases in the middle. The CDR3 has 15 residues. CDR1 and CDR2 (germline): LNHDA, SQIVND (reference sequence).

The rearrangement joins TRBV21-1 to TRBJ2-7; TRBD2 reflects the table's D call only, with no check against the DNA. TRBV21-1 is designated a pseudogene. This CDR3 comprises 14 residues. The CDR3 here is CANPSGPGIGEQYF. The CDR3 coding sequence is TGTGCCAATCCGAGCGGTCCTGGGATAGGCGAGCAGTACTTC.

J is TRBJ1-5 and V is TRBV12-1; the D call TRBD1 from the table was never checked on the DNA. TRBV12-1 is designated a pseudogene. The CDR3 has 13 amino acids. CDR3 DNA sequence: TGTGCCAGCAGCTTCGAGACAGATCAGCCCCAGCATTTT. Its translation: CASSFETDQPQHF.

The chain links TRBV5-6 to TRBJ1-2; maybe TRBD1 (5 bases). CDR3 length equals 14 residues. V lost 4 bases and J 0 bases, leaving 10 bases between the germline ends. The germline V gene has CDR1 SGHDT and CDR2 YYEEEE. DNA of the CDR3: TGTGCCAGCAGCCTCGGGGGGTCTAACTATGGCTACACCTTC. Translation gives CASSLGGSNYGYTF.

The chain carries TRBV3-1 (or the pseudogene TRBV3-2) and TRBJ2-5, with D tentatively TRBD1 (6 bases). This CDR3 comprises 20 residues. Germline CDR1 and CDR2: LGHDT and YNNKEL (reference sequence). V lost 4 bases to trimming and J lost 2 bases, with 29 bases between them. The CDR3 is CASSLLRGTGKVVGQETQYF. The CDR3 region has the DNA TGTGCCAGCAGCCTTCTCAGAGGCACAGGGAAGGTCGTAGGGCAAGAGACCCAGTACTTC.

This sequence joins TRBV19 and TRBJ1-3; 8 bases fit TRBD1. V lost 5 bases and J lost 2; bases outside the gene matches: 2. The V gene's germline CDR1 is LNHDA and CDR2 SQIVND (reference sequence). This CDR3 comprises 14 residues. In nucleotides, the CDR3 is TGTGCCAGTAGTGAACAGGGGGCTGGAAACACCATATATTTT. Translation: CASSEQGAGNTIYF.

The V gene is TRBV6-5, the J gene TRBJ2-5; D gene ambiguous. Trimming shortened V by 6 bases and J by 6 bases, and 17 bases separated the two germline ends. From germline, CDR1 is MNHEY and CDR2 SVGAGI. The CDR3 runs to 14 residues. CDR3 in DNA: TGTGCCAGCAGCTTCGACACCCTGAAGAAGACCCAGTACTTC. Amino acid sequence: CASSFDTLKKTQYF.

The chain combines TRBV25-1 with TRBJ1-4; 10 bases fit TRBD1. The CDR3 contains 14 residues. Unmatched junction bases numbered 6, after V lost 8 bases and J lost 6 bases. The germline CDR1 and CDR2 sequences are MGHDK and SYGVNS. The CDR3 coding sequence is TGTGCCAGCGGCTCGACAGGGGGCTATGAAAAACTGTTTTTT. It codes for CASGSTGGYEKLFF.

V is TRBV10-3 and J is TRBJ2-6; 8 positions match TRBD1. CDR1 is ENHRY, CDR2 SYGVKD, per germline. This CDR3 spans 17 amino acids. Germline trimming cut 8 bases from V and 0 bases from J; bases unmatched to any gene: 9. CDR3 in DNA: TGTGCCATCCGGGGCACAGGGGGTTTCTCTGGGGCCAACGTCCTGACTTTC. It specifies CAIRGTGGFSGANVLTF.

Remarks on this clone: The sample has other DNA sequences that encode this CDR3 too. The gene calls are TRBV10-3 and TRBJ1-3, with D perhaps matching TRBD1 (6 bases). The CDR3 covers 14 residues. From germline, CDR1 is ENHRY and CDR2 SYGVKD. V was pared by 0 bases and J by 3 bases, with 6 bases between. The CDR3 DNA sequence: TGTGCCATCAGTGAGTCAGGGGGTGGAAACACCATATATTTT. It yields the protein CAISESGGGNTIYF.

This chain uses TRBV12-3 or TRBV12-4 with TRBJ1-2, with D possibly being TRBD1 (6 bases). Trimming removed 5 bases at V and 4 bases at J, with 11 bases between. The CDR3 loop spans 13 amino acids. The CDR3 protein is CASSAQDSYGYTF. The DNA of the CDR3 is TGTGCCAGCAGTGCACAGGACAGCTATGGCTACACCTTC.

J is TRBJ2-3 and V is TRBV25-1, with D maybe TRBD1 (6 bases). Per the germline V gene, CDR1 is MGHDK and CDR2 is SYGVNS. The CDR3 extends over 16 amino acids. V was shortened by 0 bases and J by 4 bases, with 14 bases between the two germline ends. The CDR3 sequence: CASSEYRDTWADTQYF. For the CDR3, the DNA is TGTGCCAGCAGTGAATATAGGGACACTTGGGCAGATACGCAGTATTTT.

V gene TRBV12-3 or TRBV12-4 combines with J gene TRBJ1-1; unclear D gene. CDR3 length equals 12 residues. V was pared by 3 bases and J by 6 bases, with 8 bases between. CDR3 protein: CASSFLGPEAFF. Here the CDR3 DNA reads TGTGCCAGCAGTTTTCTGGGCCCTGAAGCTTTCTTT.

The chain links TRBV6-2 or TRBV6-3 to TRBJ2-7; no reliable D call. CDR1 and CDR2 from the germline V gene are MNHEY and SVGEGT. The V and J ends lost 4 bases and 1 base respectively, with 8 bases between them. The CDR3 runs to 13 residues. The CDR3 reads CASSWAVSYEQYF. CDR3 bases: TGTGCCAGCAGTTGGGCAGTTTCCTACGAGCAGTACTTC.

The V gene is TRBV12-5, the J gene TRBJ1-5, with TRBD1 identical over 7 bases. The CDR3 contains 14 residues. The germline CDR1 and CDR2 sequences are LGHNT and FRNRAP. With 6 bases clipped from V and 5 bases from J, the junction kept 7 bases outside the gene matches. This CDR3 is CASGPGTAYQPQHF. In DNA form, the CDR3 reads TGTGCTAGTGGGCCGGGGACAGCGTATCAGCCCCAGCATTTT.

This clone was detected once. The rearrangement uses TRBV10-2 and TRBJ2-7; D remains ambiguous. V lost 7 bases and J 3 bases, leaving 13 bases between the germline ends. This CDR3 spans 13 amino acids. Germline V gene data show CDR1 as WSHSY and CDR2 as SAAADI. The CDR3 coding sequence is TGCGCCAGCAAATACACAGTGAACTACGAGCAGTACTTC. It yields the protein CASKYTVNYEQYF.

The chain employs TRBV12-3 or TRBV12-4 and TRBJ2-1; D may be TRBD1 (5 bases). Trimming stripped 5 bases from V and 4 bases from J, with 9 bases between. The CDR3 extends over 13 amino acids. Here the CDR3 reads CASSPTEYNEQFF. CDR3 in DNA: TGTGCCAGCAGTCCGACAGAATACAATGAGCAGTTCTTC.

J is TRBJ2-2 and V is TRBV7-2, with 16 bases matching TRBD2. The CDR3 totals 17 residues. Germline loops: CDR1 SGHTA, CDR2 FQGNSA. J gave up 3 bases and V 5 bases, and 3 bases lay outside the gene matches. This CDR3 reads CASSMGLAGGHTGELFF. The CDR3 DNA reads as TGTGCCAGCAGCATGGGACTAGCGGGGGGGCACACCGGGGAGCTGTTTTTT.

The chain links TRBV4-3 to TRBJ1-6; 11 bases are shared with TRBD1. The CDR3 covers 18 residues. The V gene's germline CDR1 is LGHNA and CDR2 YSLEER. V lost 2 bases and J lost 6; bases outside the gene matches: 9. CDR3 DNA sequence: TGCGCCAGCAGCCAAATGAGGGGACAGGGGGTCCCTAATTCACCCCTCCACTTT. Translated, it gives CASSQMRGQGVPNSPLHF.